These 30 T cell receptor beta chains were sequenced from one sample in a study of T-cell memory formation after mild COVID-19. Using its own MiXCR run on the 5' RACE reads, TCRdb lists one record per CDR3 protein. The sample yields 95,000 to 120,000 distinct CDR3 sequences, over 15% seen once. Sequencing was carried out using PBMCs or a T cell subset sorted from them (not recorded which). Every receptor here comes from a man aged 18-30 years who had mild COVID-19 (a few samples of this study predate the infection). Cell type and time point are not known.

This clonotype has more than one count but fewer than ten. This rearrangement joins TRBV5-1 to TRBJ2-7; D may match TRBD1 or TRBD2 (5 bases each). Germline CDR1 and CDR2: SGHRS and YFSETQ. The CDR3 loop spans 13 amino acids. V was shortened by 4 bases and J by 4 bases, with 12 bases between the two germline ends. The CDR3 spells CASSRSEGYEQYF. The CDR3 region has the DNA TGCGCCAGCAGCAGGAGCGAGGGGTACGAGCAGTACTTC.

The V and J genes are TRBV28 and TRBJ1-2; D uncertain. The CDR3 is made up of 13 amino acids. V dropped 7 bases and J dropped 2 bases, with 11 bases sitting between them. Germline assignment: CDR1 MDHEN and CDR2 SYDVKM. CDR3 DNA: TGTGCCAGCAACCCGGCGGGGAACTATGGCTACACCTTC. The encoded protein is CASNPAGNYGYTF.

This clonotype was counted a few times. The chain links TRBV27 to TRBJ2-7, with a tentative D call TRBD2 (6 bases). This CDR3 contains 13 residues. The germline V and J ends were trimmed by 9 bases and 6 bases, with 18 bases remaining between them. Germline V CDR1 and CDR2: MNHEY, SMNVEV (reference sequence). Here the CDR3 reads CARKTPLGGEQYV. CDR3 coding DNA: TGTGCCAGAAAGACCCCCCTGGGGGGCGAGCAGTACGTC.

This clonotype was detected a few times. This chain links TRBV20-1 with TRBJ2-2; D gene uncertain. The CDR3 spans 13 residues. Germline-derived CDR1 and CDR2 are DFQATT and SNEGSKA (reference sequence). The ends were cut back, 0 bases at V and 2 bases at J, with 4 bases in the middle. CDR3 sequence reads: CSARDINTGELFF. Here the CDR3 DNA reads TGCAGTGCTAGAGATATAAACACCGGGGAGCTGTTTTTT.

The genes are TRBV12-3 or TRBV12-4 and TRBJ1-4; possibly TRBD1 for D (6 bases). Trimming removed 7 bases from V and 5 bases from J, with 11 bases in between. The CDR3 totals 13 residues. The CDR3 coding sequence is TGTGCCAGCAAAAGGACAGTCAATGAAAAACTGTTTTTT. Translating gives CASKRTVNEKLFF.

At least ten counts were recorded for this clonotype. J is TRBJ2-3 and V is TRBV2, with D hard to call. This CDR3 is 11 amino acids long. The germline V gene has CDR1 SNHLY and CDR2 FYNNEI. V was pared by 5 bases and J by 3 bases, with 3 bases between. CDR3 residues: CASSITDTQYF. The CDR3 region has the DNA TGTGCCAGCAGTATTACAGATACGCAGTATTTT.

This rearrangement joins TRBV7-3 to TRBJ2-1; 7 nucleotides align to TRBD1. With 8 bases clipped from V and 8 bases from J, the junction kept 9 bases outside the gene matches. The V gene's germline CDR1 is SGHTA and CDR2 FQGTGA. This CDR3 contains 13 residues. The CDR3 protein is CASRQGPRDEQFF. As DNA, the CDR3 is TGTGCCAGCCGACAGGGCCCGAGGGATGAGCAGTTCTTC.

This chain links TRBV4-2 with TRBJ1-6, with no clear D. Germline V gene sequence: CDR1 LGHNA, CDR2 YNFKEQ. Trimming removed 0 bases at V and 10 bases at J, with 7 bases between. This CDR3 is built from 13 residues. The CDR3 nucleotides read TGTGCCAGCAGCCAAGATCAAGGATCACCCCTCCACTTT. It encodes CASSQDQGSPLHF.

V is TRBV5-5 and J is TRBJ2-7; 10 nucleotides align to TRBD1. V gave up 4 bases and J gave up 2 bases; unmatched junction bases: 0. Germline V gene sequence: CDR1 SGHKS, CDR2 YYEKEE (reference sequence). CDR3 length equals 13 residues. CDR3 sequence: CASSGQGAYEQYV. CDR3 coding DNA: TGTGCCAGCAGCGGACAGGGGGCCTACGAGCAGTACGTC.

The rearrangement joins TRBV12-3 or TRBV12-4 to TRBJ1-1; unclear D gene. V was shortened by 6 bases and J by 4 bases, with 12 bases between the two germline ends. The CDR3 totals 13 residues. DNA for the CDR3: TGTGCCAGCAGCCCACGTACGGGCACTGAAGCTTTCTTT. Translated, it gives CASSPRTGTEAFF.

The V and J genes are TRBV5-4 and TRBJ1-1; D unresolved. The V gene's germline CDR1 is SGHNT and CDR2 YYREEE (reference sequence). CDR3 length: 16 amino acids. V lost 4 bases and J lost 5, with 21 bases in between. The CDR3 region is CASSARAGLASTEAFF. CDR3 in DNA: TGTGCCAGCAGCGCTAGGGCCGGATTGGCGAGTACTGAAGCTTTCTTT.

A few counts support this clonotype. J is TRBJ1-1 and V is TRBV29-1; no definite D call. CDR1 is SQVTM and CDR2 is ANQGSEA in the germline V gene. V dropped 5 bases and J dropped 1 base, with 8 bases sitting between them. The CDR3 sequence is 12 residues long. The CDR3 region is CSVRSGNTEAFF. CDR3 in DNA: TGCAGCGTTCGCAGCGGGAACACTGAAGCTTTCTTT.

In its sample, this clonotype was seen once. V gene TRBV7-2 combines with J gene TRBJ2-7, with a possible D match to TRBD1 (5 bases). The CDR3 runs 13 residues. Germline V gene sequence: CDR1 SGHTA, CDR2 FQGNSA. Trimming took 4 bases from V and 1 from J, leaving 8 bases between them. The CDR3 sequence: CASSSRVSYEQYF. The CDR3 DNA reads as TGTGCCAGCAGCTCCAGGGTTTCCTACGAGCAGTACTTC.

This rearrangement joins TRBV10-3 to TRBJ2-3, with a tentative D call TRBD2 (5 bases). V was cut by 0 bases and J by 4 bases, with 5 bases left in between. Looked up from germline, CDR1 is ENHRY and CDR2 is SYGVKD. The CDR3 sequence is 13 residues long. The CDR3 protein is CAISESGADTQYF. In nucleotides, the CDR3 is TGTGCCATCAGTGAGTCGGGAGCAGATACGCAGTATTTT.

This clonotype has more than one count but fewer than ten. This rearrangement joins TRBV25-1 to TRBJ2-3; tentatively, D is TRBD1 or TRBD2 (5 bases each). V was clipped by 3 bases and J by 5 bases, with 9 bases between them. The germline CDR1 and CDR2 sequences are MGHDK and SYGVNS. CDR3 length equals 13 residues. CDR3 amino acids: CASSDSRGDTQYF. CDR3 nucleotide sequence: TGTGCCAGCAGTGACTCGAGGGGAGATACGCAGTATTTT.

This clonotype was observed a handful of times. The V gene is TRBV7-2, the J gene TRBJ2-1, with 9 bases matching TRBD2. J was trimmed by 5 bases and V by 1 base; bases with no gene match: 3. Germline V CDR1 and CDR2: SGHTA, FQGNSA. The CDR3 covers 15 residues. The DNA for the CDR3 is TGTGCCAGCAGCTTAGTAGCGGGGGTCGACAATGAGCAGTTCTTC. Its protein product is CASSLVAGVDNEQFF.

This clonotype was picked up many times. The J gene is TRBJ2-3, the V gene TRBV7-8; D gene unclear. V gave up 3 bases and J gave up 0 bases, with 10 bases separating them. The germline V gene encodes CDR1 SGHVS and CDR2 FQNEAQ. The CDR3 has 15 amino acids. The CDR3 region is CASSFSSASTDTQYF. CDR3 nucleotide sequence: TGTGCCAGCAGCTTTTCTAGTGCTAGCACAGATACGCAGTATTTT.

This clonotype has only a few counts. The chain's CDR3 is CASSRSRNTEAFF. CDR3 DNA: TGTGCCAGCAGCCGCTCTCGGAACACTGAAGCTTTCTTT. This chain links TRBV11-2 with TRBJ1-1, with D uncertain. CDR1 and CDR2 from the germline V gene are SGHAT and FQNNGV. V lost 5 bases to trimming and J lost 1 base, with 8 bases between them. This CDR3 spans 13 amino acids. The entire variable domain, with the rest obtained from reference TRBV11-2 and TRBJ1-1, is as follows: EAGVAQSPRYKIIEKRQSVAFWCNPISGHATLYWYQQILGQGPKLLIQFQNNGVVDDSQLPKDRFSAERLKGVDSTLKIQPAKLEDSAVYLCASSRSRNTEAFFGQGTRLTVV.

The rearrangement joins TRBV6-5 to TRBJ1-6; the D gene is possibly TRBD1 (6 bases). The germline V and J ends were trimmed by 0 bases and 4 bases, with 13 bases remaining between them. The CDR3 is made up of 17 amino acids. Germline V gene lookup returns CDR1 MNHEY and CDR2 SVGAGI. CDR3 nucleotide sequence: TGTGCCAGCAGTTACTCGTTCAGGGGAGGGTATAATTCACCCCTCCACTTT. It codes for CASSYSFRGGYNSPLHF.

The CDR3 bases are TGTGCCAGCAGCCGGACAGAGTACAATGAGCAGTTCTTC. Its translation is CASSRTEYNEQFF. This chain uses TRBV7-2 with TRBJ2-1, with D tentatively TRBD1 (6 bases). CDR3 length equals 13 residues. V lost 5 bases and J lost 4, with 9 bases in between. The V gene's germline CDR1 is SGHTA and CDR2 FQGNSA.

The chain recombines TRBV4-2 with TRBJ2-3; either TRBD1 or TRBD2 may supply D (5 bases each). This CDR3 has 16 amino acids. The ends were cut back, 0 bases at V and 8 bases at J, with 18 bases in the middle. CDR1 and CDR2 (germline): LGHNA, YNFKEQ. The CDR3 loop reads CASSQDGSPQRGTQYF. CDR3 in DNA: TGTGCCAGCAGCCAAGATGGGAGCCCACAGAGGGGTACGCAGTATTTT.

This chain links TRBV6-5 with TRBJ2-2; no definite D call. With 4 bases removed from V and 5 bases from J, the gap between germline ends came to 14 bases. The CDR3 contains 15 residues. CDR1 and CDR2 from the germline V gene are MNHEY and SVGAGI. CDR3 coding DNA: TGTGCCAGCAGTTCAAATCCGGACCCAACCGGGGAGCTGTTTTTT. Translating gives CASSSNPDPTGELFF.

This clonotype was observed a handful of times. The DNA of the CDR3 is TGTGCCAGCAGCGTTGGGGGGGACACTGAAGCTTTCTTT. It codes for CASSVGGDTEAFF. The chain carries TRBV9 and TRBJ1-1; possible D gene TRBD1, 5 bases. The V end lost 2 bases, the J end lost 3 bases, and 8 bases lay between the germline ends. The CDR3 is 13 amino acids. CDR1 is SGDLS and CDR2 is YYNGEE in the germline V gene.

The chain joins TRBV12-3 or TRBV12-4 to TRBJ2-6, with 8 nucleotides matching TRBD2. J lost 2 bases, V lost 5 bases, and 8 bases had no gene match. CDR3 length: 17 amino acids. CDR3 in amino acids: CASSAGGAKAGANVLTF. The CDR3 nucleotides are TGTGCCAGCAGTGCCGGGGGGGCGAAAGCTGGGGCCAACGTCCTGACTTTC.

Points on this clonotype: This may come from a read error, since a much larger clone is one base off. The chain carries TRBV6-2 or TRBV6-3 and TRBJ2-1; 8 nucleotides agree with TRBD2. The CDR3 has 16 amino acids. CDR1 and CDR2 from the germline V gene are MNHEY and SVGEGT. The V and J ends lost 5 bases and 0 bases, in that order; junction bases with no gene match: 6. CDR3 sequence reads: CASSDLRGDSYNEQFF. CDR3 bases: TGTGCCAGCAGTGACTTGCGGGGGGACTCCTACAATGAGCAGTTCTTC.

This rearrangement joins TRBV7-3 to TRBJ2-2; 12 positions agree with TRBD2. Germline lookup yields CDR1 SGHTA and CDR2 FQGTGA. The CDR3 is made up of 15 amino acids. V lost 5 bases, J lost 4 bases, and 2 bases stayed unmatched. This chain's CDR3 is CASSPGLAGTGELFF. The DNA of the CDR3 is TGTGCCAGCAGCCCGGGACTAGCGGGCACCGGGGAGCTGTTTTTT.

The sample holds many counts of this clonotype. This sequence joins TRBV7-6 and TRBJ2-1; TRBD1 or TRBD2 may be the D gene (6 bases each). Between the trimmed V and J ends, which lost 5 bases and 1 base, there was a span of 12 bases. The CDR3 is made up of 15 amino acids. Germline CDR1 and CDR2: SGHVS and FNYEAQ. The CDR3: CASSPGGGSYNEQFF. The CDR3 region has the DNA TGTGCCAGCAGCCCAGGAGGGGGGTCCTACAATGAGCAGTTCTTC.

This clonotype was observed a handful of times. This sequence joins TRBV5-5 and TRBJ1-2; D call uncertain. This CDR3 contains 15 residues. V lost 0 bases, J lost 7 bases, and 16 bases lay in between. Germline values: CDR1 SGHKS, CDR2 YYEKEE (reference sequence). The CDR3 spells CASSLAYLGGGGYTF. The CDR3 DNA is TGTGCCAGCAGCTTGGCGTATCTGGGAGGAGGTGGCTACACCTTC. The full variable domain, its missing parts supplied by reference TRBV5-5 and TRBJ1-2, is DAGVTQSPTHLIKTRGQQVTLRCSPISGHKSVSWYQQVLGQGPQFIFQYYEKEERGRGNFPDRFSARQFPNYSSELNVNALLLGDSALYLCASSLAYLGGGGYTFGSGTRLTVV.

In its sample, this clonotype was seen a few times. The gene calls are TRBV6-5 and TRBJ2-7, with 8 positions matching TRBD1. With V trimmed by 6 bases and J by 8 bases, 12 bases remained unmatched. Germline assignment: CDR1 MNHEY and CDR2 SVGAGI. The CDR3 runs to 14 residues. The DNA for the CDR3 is TGTGCCAGCAGCCCTCCGGGACAGGTTGAACAGCAGTACTTC. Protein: CASSPPGQVEQQYF.

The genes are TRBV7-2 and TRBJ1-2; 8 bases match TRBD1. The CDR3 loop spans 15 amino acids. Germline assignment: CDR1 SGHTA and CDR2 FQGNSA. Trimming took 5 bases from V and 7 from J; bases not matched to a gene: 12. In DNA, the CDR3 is TGTGCCAGCAGCCTACAGTTCGGGCAGGGGGCTGGCTACACCTTC. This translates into CASSLQFGQGAGYTF.